What follows is one T cell receptor (beta chain) and its context. The ends lost 4 bases at V and 4 bases at J; junction bases unmatched: 9. Germline-derived CDR1 and CDR2 are SGHDT and YYEEEE. This CDR3 has 16 amino acids. The sample belongs to a study of blood T cell repertoires in COVID-19. As processed by the authors: Quantification of nucleated cells was approximated via reference gene primer amplification. Produced via immunoSEQ multiplex PCR; TCRdb's table is partial and in-frame only. V and J calls and clone size are given by that table; D and trimming were obtained from the DNA. Of over 200,000 clones listed, roughly 86% are singletons.

This rearrangement joins TRBV5-6 to TRBJ2-1; TRBD1 matches at 9 bases. The receptor comes from a woman aged 55-75 years with acute or convalescent COVID-19. Sample: peripheral blood. The CDR3 loop reads CASSLLDRGAYNEQFF. CDR3 sequence (DNA): TGTGCCAGCAGCCTGCTAGACAGGGGGGCTTACAATGAGCAGTTCTTC.